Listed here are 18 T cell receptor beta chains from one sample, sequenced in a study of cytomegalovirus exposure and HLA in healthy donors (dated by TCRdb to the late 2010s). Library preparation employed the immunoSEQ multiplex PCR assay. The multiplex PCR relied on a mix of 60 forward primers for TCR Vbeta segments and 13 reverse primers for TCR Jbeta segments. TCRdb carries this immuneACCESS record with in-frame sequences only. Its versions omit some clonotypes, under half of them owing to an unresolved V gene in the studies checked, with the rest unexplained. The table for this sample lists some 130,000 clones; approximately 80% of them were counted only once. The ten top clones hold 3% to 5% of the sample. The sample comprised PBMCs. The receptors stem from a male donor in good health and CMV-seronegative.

Written as DNA, the CDR3 is TGCGCCAGCAGCTCCTTTCCCCAGACAGGGTTTTTTCGAGCCGTTAACACCGGGGAGCTGTTTTTT. Amino acids: CASSSFPQTGFFRAVNTGELFF. V is TRBV5-1 and J is TRBJ2-2; 7 bases map to TRBD1. The CDR3 length is 22 residues. V trimming: 3 bases; J trimming: 2 bases; junction bases outside the gene matches: 25. Germline lookup yields CDR1 SGHRS and CDR2 YFSETQ.

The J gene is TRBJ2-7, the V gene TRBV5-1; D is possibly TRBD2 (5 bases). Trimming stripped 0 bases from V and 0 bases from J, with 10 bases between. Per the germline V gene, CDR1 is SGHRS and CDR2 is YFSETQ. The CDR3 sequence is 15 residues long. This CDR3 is CASSLAASGSYEQYF. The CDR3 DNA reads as TGCGCCAGCAGCTTGGCCGCCAGCGGCTCCTACGAGCAGTACTTC.

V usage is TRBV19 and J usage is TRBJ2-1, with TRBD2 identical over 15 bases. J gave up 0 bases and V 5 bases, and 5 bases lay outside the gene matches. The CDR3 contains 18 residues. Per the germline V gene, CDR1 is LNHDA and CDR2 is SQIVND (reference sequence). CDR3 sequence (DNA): TGTGCCAGTAGTGCCGGGACTAGCGGGGGGAGCTCCTACAATGAGCAGTTCTTC. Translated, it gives CASSAGTSGGSSYNEQFF.

The CDR3 DNA reads as TGTGCCAGCAGCTACCCCGGACAGGGGGAGACCCAGTACTTC. Protein: CASSYPGQGETQYF. The V and J genes are TRBV11-3 and TRBJ2-5; the match to TRBD1 covers 9 bases. The germline gives CDR1 SGHNT, CDR2 YENEEA. The CDR3 is 14 amino acids. Trimming at V came to 4 bases and at J to 5 bases, leaving 5 bases not matched to a gene.

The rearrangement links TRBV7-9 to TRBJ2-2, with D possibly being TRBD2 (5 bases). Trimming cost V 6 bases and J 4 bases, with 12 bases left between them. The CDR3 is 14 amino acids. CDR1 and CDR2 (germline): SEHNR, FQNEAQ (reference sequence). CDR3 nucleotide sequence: TGTGCCAGCAGACTATCGGGGAGCACCGGGGAGCTGTTTTTT. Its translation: CASRLSGSTGELFF.

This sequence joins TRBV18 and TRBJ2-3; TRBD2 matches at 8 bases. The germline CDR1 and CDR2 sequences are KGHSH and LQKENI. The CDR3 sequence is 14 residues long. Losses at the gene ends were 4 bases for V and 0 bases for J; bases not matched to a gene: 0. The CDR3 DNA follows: TGTGCCAGCTCACTAGCGGGGAGCACAGATACGCAGTATTTT. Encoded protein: CASSLAGSTDTQYF. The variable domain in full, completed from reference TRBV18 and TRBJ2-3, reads NAGVMQNPRHLVRRRGQEARLRCSPMKGHSHVYWYRQLPEEGLKFMVYLQKENIIDESGMPKERFSAEFPKEGPSILRIQQVVRGDSAAYFCASSLAGSTDTQYFGPGTRLTVL.

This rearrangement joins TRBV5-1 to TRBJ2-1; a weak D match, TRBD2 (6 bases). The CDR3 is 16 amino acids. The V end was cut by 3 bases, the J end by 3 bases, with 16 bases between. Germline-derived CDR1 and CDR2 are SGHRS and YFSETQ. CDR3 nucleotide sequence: TGCGCCAGCAGCTGGGAGTCGGGACTCCTCTACAATGAGCAGTTCTTC. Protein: CASSWESGLLYNEQFF.

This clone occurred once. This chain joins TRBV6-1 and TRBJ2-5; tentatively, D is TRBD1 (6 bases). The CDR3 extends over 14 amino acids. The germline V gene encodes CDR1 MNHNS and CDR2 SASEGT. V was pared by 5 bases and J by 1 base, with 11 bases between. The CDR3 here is CASSPDRFQETQYF. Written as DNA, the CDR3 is TGTGCCAGCAGTCCCGACAGGTTCCAAGAGACCCAGTACTTC.

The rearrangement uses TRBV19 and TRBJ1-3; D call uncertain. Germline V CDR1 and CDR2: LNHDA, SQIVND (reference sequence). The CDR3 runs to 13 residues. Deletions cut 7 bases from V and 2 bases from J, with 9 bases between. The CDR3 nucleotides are TGTGCCAGTACTCTTGGCCCTGGAAACACCATATATTTT. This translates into CASTLGPGNTIYF.

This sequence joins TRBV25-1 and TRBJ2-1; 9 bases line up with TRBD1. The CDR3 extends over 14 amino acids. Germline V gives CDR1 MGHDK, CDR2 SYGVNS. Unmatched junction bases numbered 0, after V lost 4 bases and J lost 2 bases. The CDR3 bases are TGTGCCAGCAGTGGGGACAGGGCCTACAATGAGCAGTTCTTC. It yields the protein CASSGDRAYNEQFF.

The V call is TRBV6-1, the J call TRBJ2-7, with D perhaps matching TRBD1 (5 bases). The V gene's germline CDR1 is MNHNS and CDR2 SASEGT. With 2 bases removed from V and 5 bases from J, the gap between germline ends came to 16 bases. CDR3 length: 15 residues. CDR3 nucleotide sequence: TGTGCCAGCAGTGAACCCAGGGCCAGGGTTGACGAGCAGTACTTC. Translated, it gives CASSEPRARVDEQYF.

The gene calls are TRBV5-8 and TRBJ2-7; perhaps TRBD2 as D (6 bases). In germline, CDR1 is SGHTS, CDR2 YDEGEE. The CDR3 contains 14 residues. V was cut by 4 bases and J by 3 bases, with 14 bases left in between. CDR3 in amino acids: CASSPGLLHYEQYF. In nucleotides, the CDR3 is TGTGCCAGCAGCCCGGGACTTCTCCACTACGAGCAGTACTTC.

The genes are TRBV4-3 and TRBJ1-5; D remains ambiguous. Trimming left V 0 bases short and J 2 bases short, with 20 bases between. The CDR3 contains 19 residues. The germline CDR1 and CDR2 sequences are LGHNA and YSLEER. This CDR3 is CASSQEAGGGISGNQPQHF. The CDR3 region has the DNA TGCGCCAGCAGCCAAGAGGCGGGAGGTGGTATAAGTGGCAATCAGCCCCAGCATTTT.

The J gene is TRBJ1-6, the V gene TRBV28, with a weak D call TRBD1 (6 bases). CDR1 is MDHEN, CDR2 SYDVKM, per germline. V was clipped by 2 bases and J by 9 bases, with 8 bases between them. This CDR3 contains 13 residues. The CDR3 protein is CASSLDRTSPLHF. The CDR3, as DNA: TGTGCCAGCAGTTTAGACAGGACTTCACCCCTCCACTTT.

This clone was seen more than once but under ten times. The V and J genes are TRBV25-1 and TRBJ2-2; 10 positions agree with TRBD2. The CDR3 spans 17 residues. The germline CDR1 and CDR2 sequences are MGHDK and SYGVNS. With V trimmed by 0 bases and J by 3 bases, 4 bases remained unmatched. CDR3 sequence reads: CASSEYSGGPHTGELFF. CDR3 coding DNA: TGTGCCAGCAGTGAATATAGCGGGGGGCCCCACACCGGGGAGCTGTTTTTT. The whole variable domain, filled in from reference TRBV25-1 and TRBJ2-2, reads EADIYQTPRYLVIGTGKKITLECSQTMGHDKMYWYQQDPGMELHLIHYSYGVNSTEKGDLSSESTVSRIRTEHFPLTLESARPSHTSQYLCASSEYSGGPHTGELFFGEGSRLTVL.

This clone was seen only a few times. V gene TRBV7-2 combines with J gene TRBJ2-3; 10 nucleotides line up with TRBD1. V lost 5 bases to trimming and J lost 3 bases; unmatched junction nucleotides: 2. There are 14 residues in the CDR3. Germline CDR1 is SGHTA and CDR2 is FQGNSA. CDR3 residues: CASSRDRGTDTQYF. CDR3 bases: TGTGCCAGCAGCAGGGACAGGGGAACAGATACGCAGTATTTT.

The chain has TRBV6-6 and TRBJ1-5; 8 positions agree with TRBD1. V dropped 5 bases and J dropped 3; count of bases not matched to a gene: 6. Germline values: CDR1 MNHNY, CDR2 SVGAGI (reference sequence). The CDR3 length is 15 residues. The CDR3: CASSPQGVINQPQHF. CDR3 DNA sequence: TGTGCCAGCAGTCCACAGGGGGTCATCAATCAGCCCCAGCATTTT.

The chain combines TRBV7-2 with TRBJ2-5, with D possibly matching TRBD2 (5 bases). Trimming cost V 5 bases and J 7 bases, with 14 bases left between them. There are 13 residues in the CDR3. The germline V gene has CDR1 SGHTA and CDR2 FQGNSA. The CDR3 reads CASSPERAGTQYF. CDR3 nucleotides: TGTGCCAGCAGCCCCGAACGGGCGGGGACCCAGTACTTC.